What follows describes a single T cell receptor (beta chain). Every subset's genomic DNA went evenly onto several immunoSEQ plates. The assay was immunoSEQ multiplex PCR, and TCRdb's table has in-frame clones only and misses some. This table holds approximately 2,200,000 clones, 85% to 95% found once. These data come from a study of shared clonotypes between healthy human individuals. The V end lost 4 bases, the J end lost 6 bases, and 17 bases lay between the germline ends. In germline, CDR1 is SEHNR, CDR2 FQNEAQ (reference sequence). This CDR3 has 15 residues. Naive-designated CD8 cells lacked CD45RO, were positively enriched for CCR7, and omitted terminally differentiated effector memory CD45RA+ cells.

The specimen was naive CD8+ T cells from PBMCs. The V call is TRBV7-9, the J call TRBJ2-3; D tentatively fits TRBD1 or TRBD2 (5 bases each). This clonotype was sampled from a man between 18 and 29 years old in good health. Some clones in this sample may be carry-over from other donors' samples. The CDR3 DNA follows: TGTGCCAGCAGCTCTACGGGGCGGACGGGGGATACGCAGTATTTT. Encoded protein: CASSSTGRTGDTQYF.